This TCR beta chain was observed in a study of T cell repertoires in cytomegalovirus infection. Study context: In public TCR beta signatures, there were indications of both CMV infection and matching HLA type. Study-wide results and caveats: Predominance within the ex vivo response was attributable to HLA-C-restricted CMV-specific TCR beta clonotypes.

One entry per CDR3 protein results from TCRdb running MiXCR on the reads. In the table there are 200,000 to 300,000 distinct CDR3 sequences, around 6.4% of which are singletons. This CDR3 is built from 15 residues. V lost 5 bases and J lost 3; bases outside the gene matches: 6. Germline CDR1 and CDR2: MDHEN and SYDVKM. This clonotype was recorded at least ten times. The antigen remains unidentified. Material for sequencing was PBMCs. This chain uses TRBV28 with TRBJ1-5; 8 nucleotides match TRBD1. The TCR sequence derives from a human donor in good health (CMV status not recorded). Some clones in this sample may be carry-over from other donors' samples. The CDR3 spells CASSTLTGVNQPQHF. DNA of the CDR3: TGTGCCAGCAGTACCCTGACAGGGGTCAATCAGCCCCAGCATTTT. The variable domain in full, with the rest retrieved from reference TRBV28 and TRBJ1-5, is DVKVTQSSRYLVKRTGEKVFLECVQDMDHENMFWYRQDPGLGLRLIYFSYDVKMKEKGDIPEGYSVSREKKERFSLILESASTNQTSMYLCASSTLTGVNQPQHFGDGTRLSIL.